This T cell receptor beta chain was recovered during a study of graft-versus-host responses after intestinal transplantation. General study findings and limits: The study found high graft-versus-host to host-versus-graft clonal ratios in allografts of patients with graft-donor T cell macrochimerism. Some GvH clones appeared in ileal mucosa or blood before recipient bone marrow.

With respect to this clone: Its antigen remains unknown.

The table came from immunoSEQ multiplex PCR; TCRdb's copy has only in-frame clones and leaves some out. The sample includes some 80,000 clones, 91% of them seen just once. V shed 5 bases and J 4 bases; nucleotides not matched to a gene: 3. This CDR3 comprises 15 residues. CDR1 SGHNT and CDR2 YENEEA come from the germline V gene. The chain is built from TRBV11-3 and TRBJ2-1; 12 nucleotides align to TRBD2. The source was unstimulated CD8+ T cells sorted from spleen or lymph node cells, collected before transplant. This sequence was found in a human donor who was the organ donor for an intestinal transplant. CDR3 region: CASSQTSGSYNEQFF. In DNA, the CDR3 is TGTGCCAGCAGCCAGACTAGCGGGAGTTACAATGAGCAGTTCTTC.